Listed here is a single TCR beta chain. The entry originates in a study of shared clonotypes between healthy human individuals. V lost 2 bases to trimming and J lost 6 bases; unmatched junction nucleotides: 6. The CDR3 has 16 amino acids. The germline gives CDR1 SGHRS, CDR2 YFSETQ. Here immunoSEQ multiplex PCR was the method, and the copy in TCRdb shows in-frame clones only, minus some. The repertoire consists of approximately 530,000 clones, with approximately 95% occurring once and the leading ten covering 0.05% to 0.08%. Sequenced: naive CD4+ T cells sorted from blood. The subset was: CD45RA+ positively selected. The chain has TRBV5-1 and TRBJ2-5, with TRBD2 identical over 14 bases. The TCR was taken from a woman aged 25 to 39 in good health. The CDR3 nucleotides are TGCGCCAGCAGCTTCCTCGGGACTAGCGGGAGCCAGACCCAGTACTTC. Its protein is CASSFLGTSGSQTQYF.